This TCR beta chain was sequenced for a study of tumor-infiltrating lymphocytes in primary liver carcinoma (dated 2017 in TCRdb). Some background on the complete study: Of the five patients (three men and two women, aged 30 to 69 years), four had hepatocellular carcinoma and one had combined HCC and intrahepatic cholangiocarcinoma. The five patients had tumors of stage T1-T3 N0M0, with maximum diameters ranging from about 4 to 11 cm. Roughly 3.5 to 7.5 million productive TCRbeta reads were obtained per sample, and no significant difference in read depth was found between tissue types. The study combined TCRbeta repertoire sequencing, expression microarrays and whole-exome sequencing across five regions of each liver tumor, with adjacent normal tissue and blood. A total of roughly 35 specimens from 5 patients underwent TCRbeta repertoire sequencing, comprising around 25 tumor regions, 5 adjacent noncancerous liver tissues and 5 peripheral blood samples. To link TCRbeta repertoire diversity to the local molecular phenotype, the 20 to 25 tumor region samples were profiled with Agilent mRNA microarrays. Technical replicate repertoires showed high reproducibility, with mean shared-clone rates around 0.9 and correlation coefficients above 0.95. The investigation overall reported the following: Consistent with antigen-driven expansion, pairs of tumor regions showed higher repertoire overlap (mean roughly 36%) than either tumor-adjacent pairs (around 17%) or tumor-blood pairs (approximately 15%). The top 250 clones made up a significantly larger repertoire fraction in tumors than in blood (p = 0.039). The study included only five patients, and the authors note findings should be validated in a larger study. Just about 8-25% of top clones turned up in all five regions of a tumor, which suggests spatial heterogeneity among tumor-infiltrating T cells. Comparison of CD4+ and CD8+ T cell repertoires was precluded by the use of bulk unsorted samples. Because only the TCR beta chain was sequenced and unpaired alpha chains were not captured, true repertoire diversity is likely underestimated.

Comment on this clonotype: Its antigen specificity is not known. This CDR3 fails to terminate in the conserved phenylalanine or tryptophan, so it likely reflects a read error.

Reading the germline V gene gives CDR1 SGHNT and CDR2 YENEEA. The CDR3 is made up of 15 amino acids, end residues included. Left in the record is the CDR3 DNA by itself, 45 bases read in frame from the first base. The trim is 6 bases for V and 3 bases for J, with a gap of 12 bases between the germline ends. Without any cell sorting, total RNA and DNA were extracted together from around 20-30 mg of bulk tissue using the AllPrep DNA/RNA mini kit. Surgical resection was performed in China between 2015 and early 2016 on about 5 patients with histopathologically diagnosed primary liver carcinoma. At the time of sampling, the patients were treatment-naive and had chronic HBV infection. Each tumor was sampled at five spatially separated regions: the superior, inferior, left-lateral and right-lateral poles and the tumor centre. According to histology, viable tumor cells made up more than 80% of every tumor sample. Each fresh piece of tumor and adjacent tissue was cut in two, with one half stored in RNAlater at -80 degrees C and the other half sent for histology.

TCRbeta-specific cDNA was reverse-transcribed from 500 to 550 ng total RNA using a constant-region primer and ProtoScript II reverse transcriptase. Three nested multiplex PCR rounds, following a slightly modified ARM-PCR procedure, were used to build the TCRbeta libraries. Each of the first two PCR rounds ran for 9 to 11 cycles using multiplex TRBV1-TRBV30 forward primers together with a Cbeta reverse primer. Sample barcodes and Illumina adapters were added in a final 25-cycle PCR using Deep VentR polymerase. Before sequencing, amplicons of 200-500 bp were purified from gel using a QIAquick gel extraction kit. An Illumina HiSeq 2500 was used to sequence the TCRbeta amplicons with 250-bp paired-end reads. Under the source paper's analysis protocol: To recover full CDR3 sequences, reads were quality-trimmed using Trimmomatic v0.33 and paired reads were then merged using FLASH v1.2.11. V, D and J germline segments were assigned to the rearranged TCRbeta sequences by MiGEC v1.2.1b. Clonotype statistics and Shannon-Wiener diversity indices were computed with VDJtools v1.0.0. To reduce sampling bias, subsequent analyses other than the diversity analysis used only the 250 most abundant clonotypes in each sample. TCRdb itself trimmed the public reads at Q25 with fastp, ran MiXCR and retained productive beta chains. Rows are combined by CDR3 protein, so each entry shows the most common genes and DNA. These V and J calls derive from TCRdb rather than the authors' analysis. This sample comprises about 22,000 distinct CDR3 sequences, roughly 79% of them detected only once. The ten largest clones capture 35% to 50% of the sample.

Sample: liver tumor tissue from sampling region 1. Sample cell subset or site, as interpreted from the label and publication: tumor region T1, superior pole. The V gene is TRBV11-3 and the J gene is TRBJ1-6, with no confident D gene call. This clonotype originated in a young woman with primary liver carcinoma and hepatitis B virus infection. CDR3 protein: CASRFEWSYNSPLHY. The nucleotides read TGTGCCAGCAGATTTGAGTGGAGCTATAATTCACCCCTCCACTAT.